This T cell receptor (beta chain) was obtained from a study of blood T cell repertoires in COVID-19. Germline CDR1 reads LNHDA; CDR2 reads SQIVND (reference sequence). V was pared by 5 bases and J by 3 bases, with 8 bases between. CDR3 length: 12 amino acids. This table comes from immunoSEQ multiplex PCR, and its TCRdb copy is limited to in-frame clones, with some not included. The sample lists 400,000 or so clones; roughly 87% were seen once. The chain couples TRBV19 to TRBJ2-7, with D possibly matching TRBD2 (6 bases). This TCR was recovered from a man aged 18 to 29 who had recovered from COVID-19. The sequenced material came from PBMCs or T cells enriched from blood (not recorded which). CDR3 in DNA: TGTGCCAGTAGTCCGGGACTCTACGAGCAGTACTTC. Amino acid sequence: CASSPGLYEQYF.